This T cell receptor (beta chain) was observed in a study of cytomegalovirus exposure and HLA in healthy donors (dated by TCRdb to 2016 to 2017). Concerning the study at large: An earlier analysis of roughly 500 of the donors reported 250 to 350 Gb of sequence data and around 120 million unique TCR beta sequences obtained from approximately 180 million T cells. In a later analysis, previously published TCR beta repertoires from some 640 donors were re-analyzed and high-resolution HLA genotyping was added so that TCR occurrence patterns could be studied. In a later genetic analysis, genome-wide SNP genotypes for about 65% of the roughly 700 donors were used, and that subset was treated as a discovery cohort. The study aimed to test whether signatures of past pathogen exposure could be identified by cataloging public T cell receptors. An early release that covered more than 550 HLA-typed donors contained 300 to 350 gigabases of sequencing data and tens of millions of unique TCR sequences. High-throughput TCR immunosequencing, statistical association of individual TCRs with disease status, and machine learning were combined to predict cytomegalovirus infection status. Among some 400 genotyped donors of the cohort, an average of around 220,000 unique TCR beta nucleotide sequences was sequenced per donor, of which about 18% were non-productive. Rather than using new phenotypic data, the later analysis identified candidate immune exposures from TCR beta sequences and from how often those sequences occurred across donors. The study used immunosequencing to profile the T cell repertoires of 600 to 850 subjects and linked those repertoires to cytomegalovirus serostatus. All discovery cohort repertoires had been generated using a single sequencing platform. Typing coverage differed by locus: A, B, C, DRB1 and DQB1 were typed in about 629-640 donors, DQA1 in around 500, DPA1 in around 580, and DPB1 in just under 490. Among the roughly 410 genotyped donors, approximately 77% belonged to the genetic ancestry cluster associated with self-reported Caucasian donors. HLA typing covered class I and class II loci at four-digit resolution. In an earlier analysis of over 550 of the donors, high-throughput TCR beta sequencing was used to judge whether each TCR beta V gene segment behaved as functional or pseudogenic. Donor age, sex, ethnicity and CMV serostatus were compiled alongside the repertoire data. Four or five DR-DQ haplotypes were treated as single units for association and clustering because of strong linkage in the cohort. A separate validation cohort of about 110 different subjects was used in addition to the roughly 670-subject first cohort. General study outcomes and caveats: Because HLA typing was missing for some donors at each locus, association tests included only the typed subset. A further reported finding was that TCR beta sequences accurately predicted the HLA-A and HLA-B alleles for most subjects in the first cohort. The classifier was reported to diagnose cytomegalovirus status with high specificity and sensitivity in both the original and validation cohorts. In vitro tests confirmed that a few of the cytomegalovirus-associated TCR beta chains recognize cytomegalovirus antigens. The study gave a list of 150 to 200 TCR beta chains associated with cytomegalovirus. The presence/absence analyses assumed that sequencing depth was roughly uniform across donors, and that assumption may not be true. Linkage disequilibrium might explain the correlated functional status among segregating V segments, but an unknown experimental factor could not be ruled out. Some IMGT-functional V segments, including TRBV6-2 and TRBV6-3, could not be told apart with the 87-base-pair reads, so those segments were excluded. In a later analysis, around 17,000 TCR beta sequences were associated with specific HLA alleles at a false discovery rate of 0.05. Because counts were too low, seventeen rarely observed V segments, including chromosome 9 orphons, were excluded from the earlier analysis of fewer than 650 of the donors. An earlier analysis of several hundred of the donors showed that most TCR beta V segments appeared in productive rearrangements either about 87% or about 30% of the time, which broadly matched IMGT annotations. Compared with equally common non-associated chains, HLA-associated TCR beta chains in a later analysis were more clonally expanded and had lower generation probabilities. In a later analysis, several top co-occurrence clusters were reported to appear linked to parvovirus B19, influenza, CMV and Epstein-Barr virus. A group of highly shared sequence variants was considered likely to be a technical artifact of the sequencing pipeline. The cohort was sequenced for TCR beta chains only, and without alpha or paired-chain data the features that could be detected were limited. In a later analysis, TCR association rates were found to vary across HLA loci, with the most associated TCRs seen for DRB1 alleles and the fewest for HLA-C alleles. The authors suggested that the approach could potentially be extended to other disease states and immunological phenotypes. A later genetic analysis associated a missense DCLRE1C variant with V-gene and J-gene trimming of TCR beta chains, and an independent cohort replicated the association. Most CMV-associated TCR beta chains appeared to be HLA-restricted in a later analysis, and the HLA associations seemed to be driven largely by CMV exposure. Strong co-occurrence of HLA alleles, especially DR and DQ, made assigning TCR associations to individual alleles difficult. A later genetic analysis reported fewer N-insertions in productive TCRs among donors in an Asian-associated ancestry cluster than the roughly 670-donor mean. The only immune exposure information available for the cohort was CMV serostatus. While some public TCRs were present in many individuals, most TCR sequences turned up only very rarely across donors.

After removal of 1 base from V and 6 bases from J, the junction retains 13 bases not matched to a gene. Including cysteine and phenylalanine, the CDR3 has 18 amino acids. Solely the CDR3 DNA is kept, with 54 bases framed from the first base. The CDR1 and CDR2 encoded by the germline V gene are SGHAT and FQNNGV. Turning to this clone: What antigen it recognizes has not been identified. One base away there is no much larger clone; base qualities are not given.

Library construction relied on the immunoSEQ multiplex PCR assay. For the multiplex PCR, a mixture combining 60 forward primers for TCR Vbeta segments and 13 reverse primers for TCR Jbeta segments was used. The CDR3 region of rearranged TCR beta genes was amplified from genomic DNA by a multiplex PCR assay. The amplified TCR beta libraries were sequenced on the Illumina HiSeq System as 87-base-pair reads. In the authors' own workflow: In a later analysis, 77 million or so unique TCR beta chains were counted across the 500 to 700 repertoires, and roughly 10 million of these chains were shared by at least two donors. To remove PCR and sequencing errors, raw reads were error-corrected and collapsed into unique sequences using a nearest-neighbor algorithm that merged closely related sequences. V, D and J gene segments were assigned by aligning CDR3 sequences to IMGT reference sequences. For a sequence to be retained, a match of at least six nucleotides was required to both a V gene segment and a J gene segment. A rearrangement counted as productive if the CDR3 had no stop codons and remained in frame with V and J, and every other rearrangement counted as non-productive. Following IMGT convention, CDR3 was defined as the stretch from the second conserved V-encoded cysteine to the conserved J-encoded phenylalanine. The earlier analysis of a few hundred of the donors excluded any sequence lacking an unambiguous match to a single V gene segment. An earlier analysis of a few hundred of the donors called V segments functional above 56.7% productive rearrangements and segregating when the between-donor standard deviation exceeded 5%. A statistical classification framework was built to diagnose cytomegalovirus status from the catalog of TCR beta chain sequences. V and J gene assignment, in a later analysis, came from comparing TCR nucleotide sequences with IMGT/GENE-DB human TR gene sequences. In a later analysis, CDR3 sequences and most-parsimonious VDJ recombination scenarios were assigned using the TCRdist pipeline. In a later analysis, each TCR beta chain was defined by its CDR3 amino acid sequence together with its V-gene family, and reads without a unique V-gene family were excluded. A later analysis removed several hundred highly shared, low-generation-probability nucleotide sequences to deal with suspected cross-contamination and a sequencing artifact. For each public chain, a later analysis derived a clonal expansion index from normalized ranks of inferred template counts within each repertoire. A later analysis computed generation probabilities with a VDJ recombination model fitted to out-of-frame rearrangements, and checked the results against IGoR. In a later analysis, TCR-TCR, TCR-HLA and TCR-CMV co-occurrence was scored with hypergeometric tests, and a repertoire-size bias correction was applied to TCR pairs. In a later analysis, false discovery rates were estimated by permuting HLA or CMV assignments 20 times. In a later analysis, co-occurring TCRs were grouped with DBSCAN, and TCRdist sequence similarity was added when clustering was performed within HLA-allele-positive subsets. For co-occurrence clustering, repertoires with fewer than 30,000 or more than 120,000 public chains were excluded, along with five repertoires with anomalous nucleotide sharing. This immuneACCESS table, as held by TCRdb, lists in-frame sequences with V and J called but not all clones. Of the missing ones, under half trace to an unresolved V gene in checked studies; the others have no known cause. Clone size and V and J calls were adopted from that table, with D and trimming inferred from the DNA. The sample contains 150,000 to 200,000 clones, more than 60% of them found a single time. About 10% of the sample comes from the top ten.

In total, around 600 healthy bone marrow donors made up the cohort. Cohort members were all nominally healthy when sampled, although unrecorded immune exposures were likely present. The donor was CMV seropositive and belonged to the group of more than 250 seropositive cohort members. A peripheral blood sample was provided by each donor, and peripheral blood mononuclear cells were used for TCR beta sequencing. The Qiagen DNeasy Blood Extraction Kit was used to extract genomic DNA from the blood cell samples. This receptor was identified in a man aged 30 to 39 in good health and CMV-seropositive. The rearrangement combines TRBV11-2 with TRBJ2-7, and TRBD2 aligns with 12 junction nucleotides. The sequencing sample was made of PBMCs. CDR3 protein: CASSLGLAGEISSIEQYF. The base sequence is TGTGCCAGCAGCTTAGGACTAGCGGGAGAAATTAGCTCCATCGAGCAGTACTTC.